The TCR beta chain described here comes from a study of blood T cells in healthy people across ages. PCR was performed a second time for about 7 to 11 cycles using a sample-barcoded 5' primer and a J-beta primer mix. CDR3-containing paired-end reads numbered at least 2.5 million in each sample. TCRdb reprocessed the 5' RACE reads via MiXCR and lists one record per CDR3 protein. Of approximately 1,000,000 distinct CDR3 sequences listed, under 40% are singletons. This clonotype was recorded only once. Its antigen is still unknown. Study results and limitations: Versus aged donors, long-lived donors had higher diversity and more naive CD4+ cells. PBMCs went unsorted, and a conclusive naive versus antigen-experienced comparison was therefore prevented.

The sequenced material came from blood. This clonotype was obtained from a young man in good health.

This CDR3 reads CASSVGRQNEQYF. In DNA, the CDR3 is TGTGCCAGCAGTGTAGGGCGGCAAAACGAGCAGTACTTC. V and J are TRBV12-3 or TRBV12-4 and TRBJ2-5; the D is unclear. TRBJ2-7 explains the end of the DNA better; the J call may be wrong. There are 13 residues in the CDR3.